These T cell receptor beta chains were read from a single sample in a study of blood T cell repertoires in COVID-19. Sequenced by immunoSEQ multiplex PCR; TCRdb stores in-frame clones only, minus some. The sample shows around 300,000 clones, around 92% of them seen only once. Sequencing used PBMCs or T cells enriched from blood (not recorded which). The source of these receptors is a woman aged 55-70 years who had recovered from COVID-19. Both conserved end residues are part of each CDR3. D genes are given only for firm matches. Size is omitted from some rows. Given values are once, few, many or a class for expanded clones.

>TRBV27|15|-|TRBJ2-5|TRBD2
CASSRSGGARETQYF
TGTGCCAGCAGTCGAAGCGGGGGGGCCAGGGAGACCCAGTACTTC
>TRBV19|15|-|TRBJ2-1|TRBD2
CASTLSGAAYNEQFF
TGTGCCAGTACTCTAAGCGGGGCAGCTTACAATGAGCAGTTCTTC
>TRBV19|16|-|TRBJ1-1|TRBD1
CASSAPGQGMATEAFF
TGTGCCAGTAGTGCCCCGGGACAGGGTATGGCCACTGAAGCTTTCTTT
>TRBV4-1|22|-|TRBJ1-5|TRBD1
CASSQDLRVRDRTNRSNQPQHF
TGCGCCAGCAGCCAAGATCTTCGGGTACGGGACAGAACAAACCGTAGCAATCAGCCCCAGCATTTT
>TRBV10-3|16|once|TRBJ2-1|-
CAISESRGSSYNEQFF
TGTGCCATCAGTGAGTCAAGGGGGAGCTCCTACAATGAGCAGTTCTTC
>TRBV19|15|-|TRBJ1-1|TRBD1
CASSPGDSLNTEAFF
TGTGCCAGTAGTCCTGGGGACAGCCTGAACACTGAAGCTTTCTTT
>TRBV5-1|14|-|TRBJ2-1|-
CASSLGNRDHEQFF
TGCGCCAGCAGCTTAGGGAACAGGGATCATGAGCAGTTCTTC
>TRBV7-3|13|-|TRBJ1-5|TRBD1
CASSSDRDQPQHF
TGTGCCAGCAGCTCGGACAGGGATCAGCCCCAGCATTTT
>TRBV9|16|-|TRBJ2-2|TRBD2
CASSASSSGRAGELFF
TGTGCCAGCAGCGCCTCCTCTAGCGGGAGGGCCGGGGAGCTGTTTTTT
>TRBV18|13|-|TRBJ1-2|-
CASSPAEAYGYTF
TGTGCCAGCTCACCGGCGGAGGCCTATGGCTACACCTTC
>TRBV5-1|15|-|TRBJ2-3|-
CASSLEGARSDTQYF
TGCGCCAGCAGCTTGGAGGGAGCCCGTTCAGATACGCAGTATTTT
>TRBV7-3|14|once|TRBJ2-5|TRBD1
CASSLRQGQETQYF
TGTGCCAGCAGCTTACGACAGGGCCAAGAGACCCAGTACTTC
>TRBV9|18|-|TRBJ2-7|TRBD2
CASSVGTSGSGFSYEQYF
TGTGCCAGCAGCGTAGGAACTAGCGGGAGTGGGTTCTCCTACGAGCAGTACTTC
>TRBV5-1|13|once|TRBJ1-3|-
CASSLEQGNTIYF
TGCGCCAGCAGCTTGGAGCAAGGAAACACCATATATTTT
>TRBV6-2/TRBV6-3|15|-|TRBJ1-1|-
CASSHGGVSDTEAFF
TGTGCCAGCAGCCATGGGGGGGTATCGGACACTGAAGCTTTCTTT
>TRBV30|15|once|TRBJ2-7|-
CAWSGINTLSYEQYF
TGTGCCTGGAGTGGAATTAATACCCTATCCTACGAGCAGTACTTC
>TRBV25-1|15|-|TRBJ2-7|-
CASSVGQLNSYEQYF
TGTGCCAGCAGCGTAGGACAGCTGAACTCCTACGAGCAGTACTTC
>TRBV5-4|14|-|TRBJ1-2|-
CASSLGVWATDDTF
TGTGCCAGCAGCCTGGGTGTCTGGGCCACGGATGACACCTTC
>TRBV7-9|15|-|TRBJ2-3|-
CASSPQGVGTDTQYF
TGTGCCAGCAGTCCCCAAGGGGTAGGCACAGATACGCAGTATTTT
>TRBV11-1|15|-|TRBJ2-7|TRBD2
CASSAAGTSGREQYF
TGTGCCAGCAGCGCAGCCGGGACTAGCGGTCGCGAGCAGTACTTC
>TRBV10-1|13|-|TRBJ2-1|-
CASSRLAWGEQFF
TGCGCCAGCAGTAGGCTAGCGTGGGGTGAGCAGTTCTTC
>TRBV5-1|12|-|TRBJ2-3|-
CASSLYTDTQYF
TGCGCCAGCAGCCTCTACACAGATACGCAGTATTTT
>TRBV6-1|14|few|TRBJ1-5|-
CASSERGSNQPQHF
TGTGCCAGCAGTGAACGGGGGAGCAATCAGCCCCAGCATTTT
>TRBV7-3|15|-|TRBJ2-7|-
CASSQGEQGPYEQYF
TGTGCCAGCAGCCAAGGGGAACAGGGACCCTACGAGCAGTACTTC
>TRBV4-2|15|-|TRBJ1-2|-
CASSQTGSRPSGYTF
TGTGCCAGCAGCCAAACCGGGAGCCGACCATCCGGCTACACCTTC
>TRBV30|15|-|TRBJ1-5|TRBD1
CAWSVIGTGNQPQHF
TGTGCCTGGAGTGTAATCGGGACAGGCAATCAGCCCCAGCATTTT
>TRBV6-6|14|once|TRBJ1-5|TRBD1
CASSPGQGNQPQHF
TGTGCCAGCAGTCCCGGACAGGGGAATCAGCCCCAGCATTTT
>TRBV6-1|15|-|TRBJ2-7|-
CASSEGLPGAYEQYF
TGTGCCAGCAGTGAGGGACTCCCTGGGGCCTACGAGCAGTACTTC
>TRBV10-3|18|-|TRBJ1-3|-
CAISESPGQSYSGNTIYF
TGTGCCATCAGTGAGTCCCCAGGACAGTCCTACTCTGGAAACACCATATATTTT
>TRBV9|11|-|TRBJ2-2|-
CASGGPPVLFF
TGTGCCAGCGGAGGACCGCCCGTGCTGTTTTTT
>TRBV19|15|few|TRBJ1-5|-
CASSIRGISNQPQHF
TGTGCCAGTAGTATTCGGGGGATTAGCAATCAGCCCCAGCATTTT
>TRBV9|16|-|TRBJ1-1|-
CASSVSSLYPNTEAFF
TGTGCCAGCAGCGTATCCAGTTTGTATCCGAACACTGAAGCTTTCTTT
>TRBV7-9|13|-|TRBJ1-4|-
CASTDSTNEKLFF
TGTGCCAGCACCGACTCAACTAATGAAAAACTGTTTTTT
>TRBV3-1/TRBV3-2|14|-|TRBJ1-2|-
CASSPNSGWYGYTF
TGTGCCAGCAGCCCAAACTCGGGGTGGTATGGCTACACCTTC
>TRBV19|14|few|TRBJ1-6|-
CASTDTLGDSPLHF
TGTGCCAGTACAGACACTCTCGGGGATTCACCCCTCCACTTT
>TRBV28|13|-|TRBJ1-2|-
CASSLGGARGYTF
TGTGCCAGCAGTTTAGGAGGGGCGCGGGGCTACACCTTC